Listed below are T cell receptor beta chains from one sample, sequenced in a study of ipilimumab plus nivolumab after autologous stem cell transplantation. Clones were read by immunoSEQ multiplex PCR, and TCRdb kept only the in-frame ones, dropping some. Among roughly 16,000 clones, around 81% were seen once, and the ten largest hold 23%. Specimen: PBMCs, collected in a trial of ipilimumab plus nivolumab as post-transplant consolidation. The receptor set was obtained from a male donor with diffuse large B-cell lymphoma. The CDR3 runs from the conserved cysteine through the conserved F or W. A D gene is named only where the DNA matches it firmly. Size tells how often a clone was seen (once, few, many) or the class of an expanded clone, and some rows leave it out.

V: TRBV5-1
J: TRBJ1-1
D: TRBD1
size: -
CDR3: CASTGPGGGDTEAFF
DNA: TGCGCCAGTACTGGACCAGGGGGCGGGGATACTGAAGCTTTCTTT

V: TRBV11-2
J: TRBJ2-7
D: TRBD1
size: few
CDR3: CASSREQGPYYEQYF
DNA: TGTGCCAGCAGCCGCGAACAGGGGCCTTACTACGAGCAGTACTTC

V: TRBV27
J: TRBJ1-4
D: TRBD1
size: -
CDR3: CASKLHRDRATTNEKLFF
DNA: TGTGCCAGCAAGCTCCACCGGGACAGGGCGACAACTAATGAAAAACTGTTTTTT

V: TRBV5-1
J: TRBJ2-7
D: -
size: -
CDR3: CASYGGVGSYEQYF
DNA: TGCGCCAGCTACGGGGGAGTGGGGTCCTACGAGCAGTACTTC

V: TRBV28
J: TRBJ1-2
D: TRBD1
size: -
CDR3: CASLTGGARVGGYTF
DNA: TGTGCCAGTTTGACAGGGGGCGCGAGGGTCGGTGGCTACACCTTC

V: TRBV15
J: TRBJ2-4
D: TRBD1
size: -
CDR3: CATSNGQGVVNIQYF
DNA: TGTGCCACCAGCAACGGACAGGGGGTCGTAAACATTCAGTACTTC

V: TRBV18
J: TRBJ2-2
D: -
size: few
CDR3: CASSPVTINTGELFF
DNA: TGTGCCAGCTCACCAGTCACTATTAACACCGGGGAGCTGTTTTTT

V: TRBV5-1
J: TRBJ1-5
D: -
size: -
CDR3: CASSLSSGDNQPQHF
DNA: TGCGCCAGCAGCTTGTCTTCAGGGGATAATCAGCCCCAGCATTTT

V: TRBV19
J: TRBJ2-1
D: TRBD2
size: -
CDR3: CASARTPGTSRYEQFF
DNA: TGTGCCAGCGCTCGAACCCCGGGGACTAGTAGGTATGAGCAGTTCTTC

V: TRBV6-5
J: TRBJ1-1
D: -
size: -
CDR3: CASRRQPNTEAFF
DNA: TGTGCCAGCAGGAGACAGCCAAACACTGAAGCTTTCTTT

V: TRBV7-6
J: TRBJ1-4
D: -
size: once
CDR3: CASSLAAGAPNEKLFF
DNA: TGTGCCAGCAGCTTAGCGGCAGGGGCCCCTAATGAAAAACTGTTTTTT

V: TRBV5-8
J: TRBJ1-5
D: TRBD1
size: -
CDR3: CASRKTGDGHQPQHF
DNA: TGTGCCAGCAGGAAAACAGGGGACGGGCATCAGCCCCAGCATTTT

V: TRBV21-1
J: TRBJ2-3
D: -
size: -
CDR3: CASRLARTDTQYF
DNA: TGTGCCAGTAGGTTAGCGCGCACAGATACGCAGTATTTT

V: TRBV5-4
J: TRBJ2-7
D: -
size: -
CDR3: CASSQDGTYEQYF
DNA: TGTGCCAGCAGCCAAGATGGTACCTACGAGCAGTACTTC

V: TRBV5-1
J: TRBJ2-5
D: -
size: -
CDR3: CASTSGPAPETQYF
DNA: TGCGCCAGCACAAGCGGCCCCGCTCCGGAGACCCAGTACTTC

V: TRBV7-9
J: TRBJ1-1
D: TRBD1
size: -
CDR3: CASSSWTGEAFF
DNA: TGTGCCAGCAGCTCCTGGACAGGGGAAGCTTTCTTT

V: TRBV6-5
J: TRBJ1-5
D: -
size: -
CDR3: CASTTRGGVQPQHF
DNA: TGTGCCAGCACTACCAGGGGAGGGGTCCAGCCCCAGCATTTT

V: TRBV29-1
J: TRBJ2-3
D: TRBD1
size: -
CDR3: CSVGQGGGTQYF
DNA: TGCAGCGTTGGACAGGGCGGTGGTACGCAGTATTTT

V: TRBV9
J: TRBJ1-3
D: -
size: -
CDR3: CASSRTGNTIYF
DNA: TGTGCCAGCAGTCGGACTGGAAACACCATATATTTT

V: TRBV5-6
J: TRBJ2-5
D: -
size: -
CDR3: CASSFGALGETQYF
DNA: TGTGCCAGCAGCTTCGGAGCGCTCGGTGAGACCCAGTACTTC

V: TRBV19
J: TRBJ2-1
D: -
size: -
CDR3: CASSIWQGGNEQFF
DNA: TGTGCCAGTAGTATCTGGCAGGGGGGCAATGAGCAGTTCTTC

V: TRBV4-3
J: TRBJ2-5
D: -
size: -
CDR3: CASSQDGLGTQETQYF
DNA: TGCGCCAGCAGCCAAGATGGGCTCGGCACCCAAGAGACCCAGTACTTC

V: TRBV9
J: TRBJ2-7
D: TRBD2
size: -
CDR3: CASSVEASGAYEQYF
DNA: TGTGCCAGCAGCGTAGAGGCTAGCGGAGCCTACGAGCAGTACTTC

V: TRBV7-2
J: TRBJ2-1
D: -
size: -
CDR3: CASSAQTPNEQFF
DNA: TGTGCCAGCAGCGCCCAAACCCCCAATGAGCAGTTCTTC

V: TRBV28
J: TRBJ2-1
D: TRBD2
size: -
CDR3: CASSAGESGGRLAFF
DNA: TGTGCCAGCAGCGCGGGTGAGAGCGGGGGTCGCCTTGCGTTCTTC

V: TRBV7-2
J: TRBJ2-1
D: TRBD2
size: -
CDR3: CASNLAGGYNEQFF
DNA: TGTGCCAGCAACCTAGCGGGGGGCTACAATGAGCAGTTCTTC

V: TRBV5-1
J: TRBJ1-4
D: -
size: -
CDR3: CASSLIAGEKLFF
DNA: TGCGCCAGCAGCTTGATTGCTGGTGAAAAACTGTTTTTT

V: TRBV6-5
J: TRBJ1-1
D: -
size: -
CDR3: CASSSTGLLKAFF
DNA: TGTGCCAGCAGTTCAACAGGGCTACTGAAAGCTTTCTTT